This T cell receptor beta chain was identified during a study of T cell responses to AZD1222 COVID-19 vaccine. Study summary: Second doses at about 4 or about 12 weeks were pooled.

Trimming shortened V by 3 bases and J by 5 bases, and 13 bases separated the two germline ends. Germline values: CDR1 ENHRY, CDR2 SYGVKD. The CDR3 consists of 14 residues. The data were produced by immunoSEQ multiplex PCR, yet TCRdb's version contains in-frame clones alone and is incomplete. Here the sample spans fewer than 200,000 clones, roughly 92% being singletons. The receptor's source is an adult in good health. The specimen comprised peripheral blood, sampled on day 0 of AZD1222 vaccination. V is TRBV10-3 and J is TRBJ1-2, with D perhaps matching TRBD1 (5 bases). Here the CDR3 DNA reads TGTGCCATCAGTGAAGACAGTGGAAGGTATGGCTACACCTTC. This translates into CAISEDSGRYGYTF.